This TCR beta chain was sequenced in a study of T cells in Graves' hyperthyroidism and ophthalmopathy. Across the study: Peripheral blood was taken when the disease was first diagnosed, before any treatment began. Findings and limits, study-wide: Ophthalmopathy was separated from stable hyperthyroidism by a 13 V-J model.

The source material, RNA transcripts, was used to amplify TCR beta CDR3 regions. TCR CDR3 regions were first amplified by RT-PCR with HTBI primers. One entry per CDR3 protein, called by TCRdb with MiXCR from the multiplex PCR reads. Of 500,000 to 750,000 distinct CDR3 sequences listed, approximately 14% are singletons. The diagnostic basis comprised clinical symptoms, serum thyroxine and TRAb, thyroid ultrasound and orbital computed tomography. PBMCs were collected from an approximately 9.3 ml volume of fresh peripheral blood. This clonotype was counted only a few times. The antigen is unknown. Trimming removed 5 bases from V and 4 bases from J, with 15 bases in between. The CDR3 covers 16 residues. The germline CDR1 and CDR2 sequences are MNHEY and SMNVEV (reference sequence).

The sequenced material came from blood. The clonotype originates from a woman between 25 and 40 years old with Graves' hyperthyroidism. J is TRBJ2-6 and V is TRBV27, with D possibly being TRBD1 or TRBD2 (5 bases each). CDR3 bases: TGTGCCAGCAGTCCAGGGACGGCGGTGGGGGCCAACGTCCTGACTTTC. Protein: CASSPGTAVGANVLTF. Based on the CDR3 plus reference TRBV27 and TRBJ2-6, the full variable domain is EAQVTQNPRYLITVTGKKLTVTCSQNMNHEYMSWYRQDPGLGLRQIYYSMNVEVTDKGDVPEGYKVSRKEKRNFPLILESPSPNQTSLYFCASSPGTAVGANVLTFGAGSRLTVL.